This T cell receptor (beta chain) was recovered during a study of OX40 agonist ivuxolimab in advanced cancers. The method was immunoSEQ multiplex PCR; TCRdb's version includes in-frame clones alone and lacks a portion of them. The table includes around 10,000 clones, 77% detected once. Germline values: CDR1 MRHNA, CDR2 SNTAGT. Trimming pared 9 bases from V and 3 bases from J, leaving 17 bases between. The CDR3 length is 14 residues. Comment on this clone: Its antigen is still unknown.

Points from the study as a whole: Dosing at 0.1 to 3.0 mg/kg was accompanied by clonal expansion of CD4+ and CD8+ blood T cells by week 6. Among some nonresponders, normalized T-cell clonal expansion was also low.

Sampling times: baseline, cycle 4 day 1, cycle 7 day 1. The rearrangement links TRBV6-4 to TRBJ1-2, with D tentatively TRBD1 (5 bases). Sequences were derived from CD4+ or CD8+ T cells sorted from blood, sampled in a trial of the OX40 agonist ivuxolimab. This receptor was taken from an adult with an advanced solid tumor such as melanoma, head and neck, liver or kidney cancer. The CDR3 loop is CARRLLGPDYGYTF. CDR3 coding DNA: TGTGCCAGGAGACTGTTGGGACCGGACTATGGCTACACCTTC.